The present T cell receptor beta chain was sequenced within a study of beta chain features in type 1 diabetes. Study-level points and caveats: Insertion counts at VDJ junctions were lower in type 1 diabetes patients, who also showed more deletions there.

As every portion of the isolated RNA was reverse transcribed, the sequencing read expressed TCRB transcripts. TCRdb's table, derived via immunoSEQ multiplex PCR, lists solely in-frame clones and lacks some. The sample has 350,000 or so clones; around a fifth are singletons. A remark on this clone: Its antigen is unidentified.

Losses at the gene ends were 2 bases for V and 1 base for J; bases not matched to a gene: 7. The CDR3 has 16 amino acids. Germline values: CDR1 SGHTA, CDR2 FQGNSA. The source material was naive CD4+ T cells from blood. This TCR came from a young woman in good health. The chain carries TRBV7-2 and TRBJ2-5; 7 nucleotides line up with TRBD2. Written as DNA, the CDR3 is TGTGCCAGCAGCTTATTTCTGGGGGGGGTCCAAGAGACCCAGTACTTC. Protein: CASSLFLGGVQETQYF.